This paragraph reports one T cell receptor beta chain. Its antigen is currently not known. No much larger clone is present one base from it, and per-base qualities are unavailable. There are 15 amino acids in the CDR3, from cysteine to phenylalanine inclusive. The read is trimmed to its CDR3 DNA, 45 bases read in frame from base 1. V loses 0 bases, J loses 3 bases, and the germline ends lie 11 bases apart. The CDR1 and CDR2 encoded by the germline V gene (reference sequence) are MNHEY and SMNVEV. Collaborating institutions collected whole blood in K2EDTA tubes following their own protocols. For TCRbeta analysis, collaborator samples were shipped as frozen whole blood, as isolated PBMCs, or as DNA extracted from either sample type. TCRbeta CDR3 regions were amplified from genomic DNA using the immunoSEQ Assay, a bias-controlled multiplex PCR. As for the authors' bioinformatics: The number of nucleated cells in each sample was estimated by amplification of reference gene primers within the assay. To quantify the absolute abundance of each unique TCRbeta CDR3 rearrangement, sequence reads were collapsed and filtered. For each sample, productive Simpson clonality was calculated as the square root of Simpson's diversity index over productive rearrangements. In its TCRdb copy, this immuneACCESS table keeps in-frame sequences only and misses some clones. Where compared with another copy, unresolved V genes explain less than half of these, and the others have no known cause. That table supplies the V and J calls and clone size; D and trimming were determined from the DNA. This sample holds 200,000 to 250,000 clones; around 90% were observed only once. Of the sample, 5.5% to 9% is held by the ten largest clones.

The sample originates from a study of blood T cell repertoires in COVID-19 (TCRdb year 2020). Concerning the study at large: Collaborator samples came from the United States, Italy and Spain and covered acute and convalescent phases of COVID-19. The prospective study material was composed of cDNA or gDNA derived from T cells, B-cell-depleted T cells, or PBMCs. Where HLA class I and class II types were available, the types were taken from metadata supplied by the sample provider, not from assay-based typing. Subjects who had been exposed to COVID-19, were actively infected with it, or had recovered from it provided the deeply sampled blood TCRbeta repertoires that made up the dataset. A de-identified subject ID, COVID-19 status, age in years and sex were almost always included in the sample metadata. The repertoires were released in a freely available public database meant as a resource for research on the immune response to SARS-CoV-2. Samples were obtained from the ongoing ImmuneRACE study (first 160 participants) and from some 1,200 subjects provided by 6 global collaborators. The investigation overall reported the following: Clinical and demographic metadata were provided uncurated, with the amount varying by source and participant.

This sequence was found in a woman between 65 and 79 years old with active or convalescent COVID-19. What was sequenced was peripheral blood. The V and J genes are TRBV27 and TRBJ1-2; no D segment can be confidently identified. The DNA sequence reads TGTGCCAGCAGTTTATCGGGCAGACCTGACTATGGCTACACCTTC. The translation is CASSLSGRPDYGYTF.